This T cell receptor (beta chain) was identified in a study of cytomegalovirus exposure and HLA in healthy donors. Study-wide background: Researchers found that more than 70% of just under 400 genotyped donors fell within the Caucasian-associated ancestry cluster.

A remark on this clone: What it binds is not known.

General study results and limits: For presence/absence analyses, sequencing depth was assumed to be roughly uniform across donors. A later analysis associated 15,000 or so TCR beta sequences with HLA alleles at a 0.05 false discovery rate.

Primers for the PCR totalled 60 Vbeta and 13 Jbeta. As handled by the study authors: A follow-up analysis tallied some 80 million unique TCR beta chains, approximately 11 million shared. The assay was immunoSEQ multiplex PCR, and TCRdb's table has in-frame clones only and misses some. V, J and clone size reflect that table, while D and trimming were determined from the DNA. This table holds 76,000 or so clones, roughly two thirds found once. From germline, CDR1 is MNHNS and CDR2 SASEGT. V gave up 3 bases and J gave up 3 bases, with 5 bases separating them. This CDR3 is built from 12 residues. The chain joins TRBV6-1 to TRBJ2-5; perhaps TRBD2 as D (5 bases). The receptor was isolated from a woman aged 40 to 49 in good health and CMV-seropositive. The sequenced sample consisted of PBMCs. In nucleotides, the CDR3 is TGTGCCAGCAGTGAGCGGGAAGAGACCCAGTACTTC. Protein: CASSEREETQYF.